This T cell receptor (beta chain) was captured by sequencing in a study of metastatic and nonmetastatic thyroid tumors. Study summary: Malignant and benign thyroid patients had repertoires compared in peripheral blood and tumor or nodule tissue.

Germline trimming cut 6 bases from V and 2 bases from J; bases unmatched to any gene: 6. The CDR3 consists of 13 residues. Germline CDR1 is DFQATT and CDR2 is SNEGSKA (reference sequence). Study findings and constraints: Reports indicated that malignant thyroid tumors showed significantly higher TCR beta diversity than benign nodules did, in blood and tumor.

MiXCR was used by TCRdb to re-call the PCR reads. The table lists some 20,000 clones, roughly 23% of them singletons, with 71% in the top ten. This clone showed up many times. Its specificity is unknown. All patients were untreated before thyroid surgery. This sequence originates from a male donor with papillary thyroid cancer or a benign thyroid nodule (not recorded which). Some clones in this sample may be carry-over from other donors' samples. This sequence joins TRBV20-1 and TRBJ2-7; 8 bases line up with TRBD2. Sequenced sample: blood. The CDR3 protein is CSALTSDTYEQYF. As DNA, the CDR3 is TGCAGTGCCCTGACTAGCGACACCTACGAGCAGTACTTC.